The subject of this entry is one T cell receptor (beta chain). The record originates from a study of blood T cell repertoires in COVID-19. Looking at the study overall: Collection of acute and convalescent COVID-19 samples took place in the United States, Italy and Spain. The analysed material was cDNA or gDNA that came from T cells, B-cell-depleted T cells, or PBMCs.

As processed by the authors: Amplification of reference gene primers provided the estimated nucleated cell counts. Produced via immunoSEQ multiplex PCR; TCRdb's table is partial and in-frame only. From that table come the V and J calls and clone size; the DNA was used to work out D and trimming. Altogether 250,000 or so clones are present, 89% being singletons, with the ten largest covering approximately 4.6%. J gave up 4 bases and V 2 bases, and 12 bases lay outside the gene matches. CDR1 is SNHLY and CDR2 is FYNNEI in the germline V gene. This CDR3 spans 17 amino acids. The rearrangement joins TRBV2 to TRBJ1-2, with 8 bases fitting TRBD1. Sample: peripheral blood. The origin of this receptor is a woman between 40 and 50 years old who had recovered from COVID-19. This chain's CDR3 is CASSEPSAGGIAYGYTF. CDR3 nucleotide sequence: TGTGCCAGCAGTGAACCCTCGGCAGGGGGCATAGCCTATGGCTACACCTTC.